This TCR beta chain was recorded in a study of blood T cell repertoires in COVID-19. Study processing details: Estimates of nucleated cell counts were drawn from the amplification of reference gene primers. Generated by immunoSEQ multiplex PCR, the TCRdb table keeps only in-frame clones and is missing some. V and J calls and clone size come straight from that table; D and trimming were deduced from the DNA. Here the sample spans about 230,000 clones, about 85% being singletons. This receptor was obtained from a woman aged 80 or older with acute or convalescent COVID-19. Sequencing input: peripheral blood.

CDR3 sequence reads: CASLGTGGHEQYF. CDR3 nucleotide sequence: TGTGCCAGCTTGGGAACAGGGGGCCACGAGCAGTACTTC. The chain links TRBV6-5 to TRBJ2-7, with 9 bases lining up with TRBD1. The germline CDR1 and CDR2 sequences are MNHEY and SVGAGI. The V segment lost 8 bases and the J segment 5 bases; nucleotides outside the gene matches: 7. The CDR3 totals 13 residues.